A selection of T cell receptor beta chains follows, all from one sample in a study of blood T cell repertoires in COVID-19. Data came from immunoSEQ multiplex PCR; TCRdb stores just in-frame clones and leaves some out. The table lists a few hundred thousand clones, about nine tenths of them singletons. Specimen: PBMCs or T cells enriched from blood (not recorded which). These TCRs come from a young man in a cohort exposed to, infected with or recovered from COVID-19 (not recorded which). CDR3s leave out the opening cysteine and the closing phenylalanine or tryptophan.

TRBV5-1	TRBJ1-2	ASGGGADYGYT
TRBV19	TRBJ1-5	ASSPRDTFNQPQH
TRBV7-9	TRBJ2-1	ASSSIGQNNEQF
TRBV4-3	TRBJ2-1	ASSQVLAGGNNEQF
TRBV27	TRBJ1-2	ASSLYQGKYGYT
TRBV5-1	TRBJ1-1	ASSLEGMNTEAF
TRBV6-1	TRBJ2-2	ASSDRVAPNAGELF
TRBV19	TRBJ2-2	ASSIWDTTGELF
TRBV10-3	TRBJ2-7	AISEGGAAYEQY
TRBV10-1	TRBJ2-3	ASVPGGGTQY
TRBV9	TRBJ2-1	ASSPVASSYNEQF
TRBV10-3	TRBJ2-5	AIMGTSGRGQETQY
TRBV2	TRBJ2-2	ASRLAGTNTGELF
TRBV11-2	TRBJ2-5	ASSLVAGQRETQY
TRBV7-2	TRBJ2-3	ASSLKGRTDTQY
TRBV19	TRBJ2-7	ASSLGLATDEQY
TRBV7-8	TRBJ2-5	ASSLVSTSRAAQY
TRBV29-1	TRBJ1-2	SVPTGYGYT
TRBV15	TRBJ1-3	ATSRGVGQGNTIY
TRBV5-1	TRBJ1-2	ASSIQTDYGYT
TRBV7-2	TRBJ1-1	ASSLITRDRGKRTEAF
TRBV4-3	TRBJ1-2	ASSQDPGTYGYT
TRBV15	TRBJ1-4	ATSRVVEGAPRRF
TRBV19	TRBJ2-7	ASSSPRTGSYEQY
TRBV7-9	TRBJ1-1	ASSLGGGMGF
TRBV11-2	TRBJ1-6	ASSFRRNNSPLH
TRBV5-8	TRBJ2-2	ASSSGTSGDIRGTGELF
TRBV27	TRBJ2-7	AAGDQIYEQY
TRBV28	TRBJ1-5	ASSLRRNSNQPQH
TRBV5-5	TRBJ2-7	ASSLADSPYEQY
TRBV28	TRBJ1-2	ASSSMGGERRGYT
TRBV14	TRBJ1-1	ASSQDVGQGTEAF
TRBV15	TRBJ2-1	ATSRDKVGKHEGEQF
TRBV7-9	TRBJ2-2	ASSLENLAELF
TRBV5-1	TRBJ2-1	ASSSTDRTGEQF
TRBV9	TRBJ2-7	ASSVAPSGYEQY
TRBV19	TRBJ2-1	ASTSGLAYNEQF